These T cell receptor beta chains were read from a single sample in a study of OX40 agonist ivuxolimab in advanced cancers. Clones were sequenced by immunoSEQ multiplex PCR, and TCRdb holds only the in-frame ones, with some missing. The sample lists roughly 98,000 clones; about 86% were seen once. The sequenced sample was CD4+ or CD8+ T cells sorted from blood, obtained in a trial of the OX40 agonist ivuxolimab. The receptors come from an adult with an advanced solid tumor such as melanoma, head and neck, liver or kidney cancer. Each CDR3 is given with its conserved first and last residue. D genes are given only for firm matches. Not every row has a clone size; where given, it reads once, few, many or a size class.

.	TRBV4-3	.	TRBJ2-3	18	TGCGCCAGCAGCCAAGGGGCCGGTACTTGGGAGAGCACAGATACGCAGTATTTT	CASSQGAGTWESTDTQYF
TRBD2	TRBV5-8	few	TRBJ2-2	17	TGTGCCAGCAGCTTGGAGGGGAGCGGGAGGTACACCGGGGAGCTGTTTTTT	CASSLEGSGRYTGELFF
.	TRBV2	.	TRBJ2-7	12	TGTGCCAGCAGTATGGACAGCTACGAGCAGTACTTC	CASSMDSYEQYF
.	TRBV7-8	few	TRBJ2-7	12	TGTGCCAGCAGCTTATCTGGGGAGGCCAAGTACTTC	CASSLSGEAKYF
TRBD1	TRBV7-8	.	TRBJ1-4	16	TGTGCCAGCAGCTTAGTTGGGACAGGGAAGAATGAAAAACTGTTTTTT	CASSLVGTGKNEKLFF
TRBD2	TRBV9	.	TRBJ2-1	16	TGTGCCAGCAGCATCAGACTAGCGGGGGAATACAATGAGCAGTTCTTC	CASSIRLAGEYNEQFF
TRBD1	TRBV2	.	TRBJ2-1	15	TGTGCCAGCAGTACCCCGGGACAGGGAGCAAATGAGCAGTTCTTC	CASSTPGQGANEQFF
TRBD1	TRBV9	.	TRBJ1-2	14	TGTGCCAGCTCTGTTAGCACAGGGGGCCGAGGCTACACCTTC	CASSVSTGGRGYTF
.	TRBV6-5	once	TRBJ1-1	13	TGTGCCAGCAGTTATACGGGTTACACTGAAGCTTTCTTT	CASSYTGYTEAFF
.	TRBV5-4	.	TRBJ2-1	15	TGTGCCAGCAGCTTGACGAGGGGGGAGGGCAATGAGCAGTTCTTC	CASSLTRGEGNEQFF
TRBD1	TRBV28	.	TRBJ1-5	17	TGTGCCAGCACCCCGGGACAGGGGGATTATAGCAATCAGCCCCAGCATTTT	CASTPGQGDYSNQPQHF
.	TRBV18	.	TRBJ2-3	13	TGTGCCAGCTCACCACCGAACACAGATACGCAGTATTTT	CASSPPNTDTQYF
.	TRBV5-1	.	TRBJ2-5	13	TGCGCCAGCAGCTTGGCCGCGGAAGAGACCCAGTACTTC	CASSLAAEETQYF
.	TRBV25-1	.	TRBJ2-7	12	TGTGCCAGCAGTGGGGTACGCAGCGAGCAGTACTTC	CASSGVRSEQYF
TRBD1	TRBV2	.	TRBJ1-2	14	TGTGCCAGGAAGGCTCAAGACAGGGCCGGTGGCTACACCTTC	CARKAQDRAGGYTF
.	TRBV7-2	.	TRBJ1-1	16	TGTGCCAGCAGCTTAGCATCGCAGGCGAGGAACACTGAAGCTTTCTTT	CASSLASQARNTEAFF
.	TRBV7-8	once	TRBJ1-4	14	TGTGCCAGCAGCTCGACAGCACCTAATGAAAAACTGTTTTTT	CASSSTAPNEKLFF
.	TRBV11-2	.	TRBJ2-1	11	TGTGCCAGCAGCTCCGCTGATGAGCAGTTCTTC	CASSSADEQFF
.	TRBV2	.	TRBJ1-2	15	TGTGCCAGCAGCGCCGTGGGGGGTCGGGCTTATGGCTACACCTTC	CASSAVGGRAYGYTF
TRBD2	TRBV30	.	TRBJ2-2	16	TGTGCCTGGAGTTCCTTGGCGGGGGCGAACACCGGGGAGCTGTTTTTT	CAWSSLAGANTGELFF
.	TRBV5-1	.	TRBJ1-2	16	TGCGCCAGCAGCTTGTTGGGGGGCGTGGGGAACTATGGCTACACCTTC	CASSLLGGVGNYGYTF
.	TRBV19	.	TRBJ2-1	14	TGTGCCAGTAGTCAGTGGGTCGGGGGCAATGAGCAGTTCTTC	CASSQWVGGNEQFF
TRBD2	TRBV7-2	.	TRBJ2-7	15	TGTGCCAGCAGCATCCGACTAGCGGGGGTATACGAGCAGTACTTC	CASSIRLAGVYEQYF
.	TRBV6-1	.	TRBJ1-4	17	TGTGCCAGCAGTGCCCTCGGGGACCGGCCAACTAATGAAAAACTGTTTTTT	CASSALGDRPTNEKLFF
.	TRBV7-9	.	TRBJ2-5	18	TGTGCCAGCAGCCCTCGGGACAGGACAGGACTAGAGCAAGAGACCCAGTACTTC	CASSPRDRTGLEQETQYF
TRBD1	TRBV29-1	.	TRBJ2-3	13	TGCAGCACCCGACAGGGGGGTACAGATACGCAGTATTTT	CSTRQGGTDTQYF
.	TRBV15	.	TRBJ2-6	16	TGTGCCACCAGCAGGACTGTTAGCTCTGGGGCCAACGTCCTGACTTTC	CATSRTVSSGANVLTF
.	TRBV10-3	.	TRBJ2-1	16	TGTGCCATCAGCCTAAGGGGTGGGGGGCCGAGGAATGAGCAGTTCTTC	CAISLRGGGPRNEQFF
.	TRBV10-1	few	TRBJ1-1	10	TGCGCCAGCAAAGGAGTCGAAGCTTTCTTT	CASKGVEAFF
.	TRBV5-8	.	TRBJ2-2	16	TGTGCCAGCAGCTGGCAGGGATACGGGCGGACCGGGGAGCTGTTTTTT	CASSWQGYGRTGELFF
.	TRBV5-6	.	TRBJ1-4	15	TGTGCCAGCAGCTTGGCCAGGGGATCGTATGAAAAACTGTTTTTT	CASSLARGSYEKLFF
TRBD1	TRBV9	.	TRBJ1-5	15	TGTGCCAGCAGCGTAGCAGGGGGCGTTAATCAGCCCCAGCATTTT	CASSVAGGVNQPQHF
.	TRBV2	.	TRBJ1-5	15	TGTGCCAGCGATGACGGTGACAGCAGCAATCAGCCCCAGCATTTT	CASDDGDSSNQPQHF
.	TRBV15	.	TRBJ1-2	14	TGTGCCACCAGCAGAGGAGGAGCTAACTATGGCTACACCTTC	CATSRGGANYGYTF
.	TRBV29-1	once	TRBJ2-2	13	TGCAGCGTTAAACGACAGTCAGCCGGGGAGCTGTTTTTT	CSVKRQSAGELFF
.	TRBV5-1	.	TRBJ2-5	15	TGCGCCAGCAGCTTTGGGCCTGGACCACAAGAGACCCAGTACTTC	CASSFGPGPQETQYF
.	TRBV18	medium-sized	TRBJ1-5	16	TGTGCCAGCTCACCGGGGATTGGAAGGAGCAATCAGCCCCAGCATTTT	CASSPGIGRSNQPQHF
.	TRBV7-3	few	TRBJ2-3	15	TGTGCCAGCAGCTTAATCGGGAGTGGGGCAGATACGCAGTATTTT	CASSLIGSGADTQYF
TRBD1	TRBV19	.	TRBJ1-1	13	TGTGCCATTTCAGACAGGGGGCACACTGAAGCTTTCTTT	CAISDRGHTEAFF
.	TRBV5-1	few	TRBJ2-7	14	TGCGCCAGCAGCCAACGGGCAGGCACGGCCGAGCAGTACTTC	CASSQRAGTAEQYF
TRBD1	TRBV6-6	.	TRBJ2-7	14	TGTGCCAGCACCCAAGACAGGGACTCCTACGAGCAGTACTTC	CASTQDRDSYEQYF
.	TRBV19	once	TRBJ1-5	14	TGTGCCAGTAGTATAAGGGGAACAGCTCAGCCCCAGCATTTT	CASSIRGTAQPQHF
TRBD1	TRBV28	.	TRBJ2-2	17	TGTGCCAGCAGTCCGCCCAGAACGGGACAGGGCACCGGGGAGCTGTTTTTT	CASSPPRTGQGTGELFF
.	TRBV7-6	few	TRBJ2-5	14	TGTGCCAGCAGCTTAGGGCCAGCGCAAGAGACCCAGTACTTC	CASSLGPAQETQYF
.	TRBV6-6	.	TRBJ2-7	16	TGTGCCAGCAGTACCCTCGGGAGACCCCCCGTCCACGAGCAGTACTTC	CASSTLGRPPVHEQYF
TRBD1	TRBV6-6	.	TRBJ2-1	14	TGTGCCAGCAGCCGGGGACAGGGCGTCGATGAGCAGTTCTTC	CASSRGQGVDEQFF